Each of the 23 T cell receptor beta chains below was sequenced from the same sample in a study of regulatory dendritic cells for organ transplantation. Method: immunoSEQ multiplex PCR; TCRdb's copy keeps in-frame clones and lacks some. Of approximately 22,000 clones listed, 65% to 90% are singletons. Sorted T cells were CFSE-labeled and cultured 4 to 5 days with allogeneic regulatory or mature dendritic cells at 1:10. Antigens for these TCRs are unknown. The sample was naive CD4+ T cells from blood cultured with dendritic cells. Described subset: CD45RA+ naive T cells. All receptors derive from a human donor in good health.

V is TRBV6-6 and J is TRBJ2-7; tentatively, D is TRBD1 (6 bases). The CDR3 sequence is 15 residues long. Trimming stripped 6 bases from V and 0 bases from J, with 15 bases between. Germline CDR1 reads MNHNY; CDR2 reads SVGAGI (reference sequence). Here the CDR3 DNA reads TGTGCCAGCAGCCGGACAGCTCAGAGCTCCTACGAGCAGTACTTC. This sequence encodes CASSRTAQSSYEQYF.

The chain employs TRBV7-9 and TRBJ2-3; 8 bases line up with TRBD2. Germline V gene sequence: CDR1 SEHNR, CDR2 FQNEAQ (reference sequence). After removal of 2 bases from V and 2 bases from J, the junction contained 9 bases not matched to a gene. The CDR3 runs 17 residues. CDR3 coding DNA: TGTGCCAGCAGCTTATTAACCGGGAGGGCTGACACAGATACGCAGTATTTT. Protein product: CASSLLTGRADTDTQYF.

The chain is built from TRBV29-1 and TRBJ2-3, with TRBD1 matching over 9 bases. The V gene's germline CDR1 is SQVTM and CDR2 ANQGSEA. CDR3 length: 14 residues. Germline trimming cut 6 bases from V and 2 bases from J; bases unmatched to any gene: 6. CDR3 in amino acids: CSVNRDRATDTQYF. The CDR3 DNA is TGCAGCGTAAACCGGGACAGGGCCACAGATACGCAGTATTTT.

CDR3 in amino acids: CAWSVALTDRGNQPQHF. CDR3 in DNA: TGTGCCTGGAGTGTTGCCCTAACGGACAGAGGAAATCAGCCCCAGCATTTT. This rearrangement joins TRBV30 to TRBJ1-5; maybe TRBD1 (6 bases). The V end was cut by 0 bases, the J end by 4 bases, with 19 bases between. This CDR3 comprises 17 residues. From germline, CDR1 is GTSNPN and CDR2 SVGIG (reference sequence).

The CDR3 sequence is CASSLVSVVEQFF. In DNA, the CDR3 is TGTGCCAGCAGCTTAGTGTCGGTGGTTGAGCAGTTCTTC. The J gene is TRBJ2-1, the V gene TRBV7-2; no definite D call. Trimming cost V 1 base and J 9 bases, with 10 bases left between them. The CDR3 has 13 amino acids. Germline V CDR1 and CDR2: SGHTA, FQGNSA.

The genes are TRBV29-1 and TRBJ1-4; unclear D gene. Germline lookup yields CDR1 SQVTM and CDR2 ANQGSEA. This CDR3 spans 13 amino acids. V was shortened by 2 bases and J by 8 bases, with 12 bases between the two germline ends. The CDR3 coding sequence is TGCAGCGTTGAAAAGGGAGGGAGCGAAAAACTGTTTTTT. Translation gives CSVEKGGSEKLFF.

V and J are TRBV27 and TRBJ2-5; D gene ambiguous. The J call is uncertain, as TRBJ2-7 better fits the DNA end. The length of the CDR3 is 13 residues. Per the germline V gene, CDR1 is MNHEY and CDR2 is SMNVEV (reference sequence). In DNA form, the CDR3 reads TGTGCCAGCGCCGCGAGAAACTTTTACGAGCAGTACTTC. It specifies CASAARNFYEQYF.

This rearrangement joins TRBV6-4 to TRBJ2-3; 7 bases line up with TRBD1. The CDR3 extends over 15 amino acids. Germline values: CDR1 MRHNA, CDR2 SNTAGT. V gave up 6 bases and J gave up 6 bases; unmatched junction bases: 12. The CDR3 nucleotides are TGTGCCAGCAGCGTAGCCGGGACAGTCCGCGATACGCAGTATTTT. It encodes CASSVAGTVRDTQYF.

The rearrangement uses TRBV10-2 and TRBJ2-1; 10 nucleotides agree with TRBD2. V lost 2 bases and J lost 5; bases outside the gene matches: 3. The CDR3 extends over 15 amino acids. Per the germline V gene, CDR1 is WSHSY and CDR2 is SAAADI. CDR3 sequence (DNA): TGCGCCAGCAGTGAGCAGCGGGAGGGCGACAATGAGCAGTTCTTC. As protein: CASSEQREGDNEQFF.

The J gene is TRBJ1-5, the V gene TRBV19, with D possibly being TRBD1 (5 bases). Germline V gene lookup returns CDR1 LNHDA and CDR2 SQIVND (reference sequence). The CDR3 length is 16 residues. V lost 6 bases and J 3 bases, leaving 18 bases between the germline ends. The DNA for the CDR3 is TGTGCCAGTAGCCCTCGGGACTTTTCCCTCAATCAGCCCCAGCATTTT. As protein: CASSPRDFSLNQPQHF.

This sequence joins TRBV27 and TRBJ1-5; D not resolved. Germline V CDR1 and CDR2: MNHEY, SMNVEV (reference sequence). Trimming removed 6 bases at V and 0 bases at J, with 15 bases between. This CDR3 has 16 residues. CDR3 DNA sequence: TGTGCCAGCAGGATAGGGAGTTCCTATAGCAATCAGCCCCAGCATTTT. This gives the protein CASRIGSSYSNQPQHF.

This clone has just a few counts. The CDR3 here is CASSLNGQSNYGYTF. CDR3 nucleotides: TGTGCCAGCAGCTTAAACGGACAGTCTAACTATGGCTACACCTTC. V and J are TRBV11-2 and TRBJ1-2; the D gene is possibly TRBD1 (6 bases). Germline lookup yields CDR1 SGHAT and CDR2 FQNNGV. The V gene lost 2 bases and the J gene lost 0 bases, with 10 bases spanning the gap. The CDR3 has 15 amino acids. Combining the CDR3 with reference TRBV11-2 and TRBJ1-2 gives the whole variable domain EAGVAQSPRYKIIEKRQSVAFWCNPISGHATLYWYQQILGQGPKLLIQFQNNGVVDDSQLPKDRFSAERLKGVDSTLKIQPAKLEDSAVYLCASSLNGQSNYGYTFGSGTRLTVV.

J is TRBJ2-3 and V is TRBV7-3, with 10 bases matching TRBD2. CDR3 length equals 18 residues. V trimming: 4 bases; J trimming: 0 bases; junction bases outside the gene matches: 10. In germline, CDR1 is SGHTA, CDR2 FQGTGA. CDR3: CASSSQGIAGGSTDTQYF. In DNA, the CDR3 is TGTGCCAGCAGCTCCCAAGGGATAGCGGGGGGTAGCACAGATACGCAGTATTTT.

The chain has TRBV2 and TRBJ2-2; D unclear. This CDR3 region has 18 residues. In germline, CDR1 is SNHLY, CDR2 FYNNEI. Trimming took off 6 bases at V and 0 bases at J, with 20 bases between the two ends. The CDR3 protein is CASRSVTAIKANTGELFF. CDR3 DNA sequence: TGTGCCAGCAGATCGGTCACGGCGATTAAAGCGAACACCGGGGAGCTGTTTTTT.

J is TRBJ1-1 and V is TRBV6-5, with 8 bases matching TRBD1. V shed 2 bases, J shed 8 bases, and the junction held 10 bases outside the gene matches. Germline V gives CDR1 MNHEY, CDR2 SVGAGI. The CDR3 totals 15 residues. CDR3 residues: CASSYDDRGRREAFF. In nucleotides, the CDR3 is TGTGCCAGCAGTTACGATGACAGGGGTCGGAGGGAAGCTTTCTTT.

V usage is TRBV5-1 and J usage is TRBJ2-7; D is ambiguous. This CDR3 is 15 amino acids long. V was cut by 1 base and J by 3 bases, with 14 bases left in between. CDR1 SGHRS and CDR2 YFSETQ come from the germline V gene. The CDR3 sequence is CASSLTAGTHYEQYF. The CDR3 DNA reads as TGCGCCAGCAGCTTGACCGCAGGAACGCACTACGAGCAGTACTTC.

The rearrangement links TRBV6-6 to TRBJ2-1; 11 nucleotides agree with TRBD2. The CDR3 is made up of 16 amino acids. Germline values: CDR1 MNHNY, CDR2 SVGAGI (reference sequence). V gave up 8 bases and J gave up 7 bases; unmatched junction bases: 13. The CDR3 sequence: CASRPSGGTGNNEQFF. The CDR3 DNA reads TGTGCCAGCCGTCCTAGCGGGGGGACGGGAAATAATGAGCAGTTCTTC.

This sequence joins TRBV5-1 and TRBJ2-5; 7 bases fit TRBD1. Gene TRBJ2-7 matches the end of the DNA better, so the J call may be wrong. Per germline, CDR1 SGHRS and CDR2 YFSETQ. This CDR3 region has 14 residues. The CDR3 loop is CASSQTTGSYEQYF. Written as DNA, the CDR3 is TGCGCCAGCAGCCAGACGACAGGGAGCTACGAGCAGTACTTC.

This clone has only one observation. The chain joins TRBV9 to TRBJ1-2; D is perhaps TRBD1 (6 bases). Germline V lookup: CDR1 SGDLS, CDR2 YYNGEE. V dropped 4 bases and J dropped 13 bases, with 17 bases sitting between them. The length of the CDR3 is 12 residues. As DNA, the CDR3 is TGTGCCAGCAGCTCCCCCCCCGGGGGGCGCACCTTC. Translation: CASSSPPGGRTF.

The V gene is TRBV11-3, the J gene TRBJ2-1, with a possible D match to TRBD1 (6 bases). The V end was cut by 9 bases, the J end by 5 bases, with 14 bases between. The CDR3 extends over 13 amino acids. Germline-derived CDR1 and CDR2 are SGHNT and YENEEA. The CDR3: CASKPGDNNEQFF. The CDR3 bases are TGTGCCAGTAAACCAGGGGACAACAATGAGCAGTTCTTC. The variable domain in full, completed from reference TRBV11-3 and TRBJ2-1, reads EAGVVQSPRYKIIEKKQPVAFWCNPISGHNTLYWYLQNLGQGPELLIRYENEEAVDDSQLPKDRFSAERLKGVDSTLKIQPAELGDSAVYLCASKPGDNNEQFFGPGTRLTVL.

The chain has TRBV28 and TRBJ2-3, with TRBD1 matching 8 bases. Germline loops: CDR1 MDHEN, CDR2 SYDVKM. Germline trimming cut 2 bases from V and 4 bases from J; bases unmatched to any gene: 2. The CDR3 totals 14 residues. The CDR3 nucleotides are TGTGCCAGCAGTTTAGGACAGGGACCAGATACGCAGTATTTT. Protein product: CASSLGQGPDTQYF.

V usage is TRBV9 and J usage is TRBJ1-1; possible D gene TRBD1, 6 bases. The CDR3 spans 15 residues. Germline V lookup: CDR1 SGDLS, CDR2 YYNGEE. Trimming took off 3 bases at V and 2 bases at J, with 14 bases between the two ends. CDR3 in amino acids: CASSAREGGNTEAFF. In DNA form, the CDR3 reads TGTGCCAGCAGCGCCCGTGAGGGGGGAAACACTGAAGCTTTCTTT.

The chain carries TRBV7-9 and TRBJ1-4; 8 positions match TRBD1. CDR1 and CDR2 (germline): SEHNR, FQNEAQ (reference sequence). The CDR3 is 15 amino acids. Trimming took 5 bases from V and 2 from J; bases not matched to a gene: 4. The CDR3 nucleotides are TGTGCCAGCAGCGACGACAGGGGTACTAATGAAAAACTGTTTTTT. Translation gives CASSDDRGTNEKLFF.